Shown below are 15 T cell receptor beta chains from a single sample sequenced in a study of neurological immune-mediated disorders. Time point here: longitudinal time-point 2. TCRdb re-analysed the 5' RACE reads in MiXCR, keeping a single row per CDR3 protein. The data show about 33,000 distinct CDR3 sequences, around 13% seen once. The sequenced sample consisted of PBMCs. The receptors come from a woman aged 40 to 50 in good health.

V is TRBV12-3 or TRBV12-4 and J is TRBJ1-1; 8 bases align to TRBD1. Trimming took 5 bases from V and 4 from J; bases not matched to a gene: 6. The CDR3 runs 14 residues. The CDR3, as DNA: TGTGCCAGCAGTCCACGACAGGGGTCCACTGAAGCTTTCTTT. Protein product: CASSPRQGSTEAFF.

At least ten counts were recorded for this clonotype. The CDR3, as DNA: TGTGCCTGTCCGCCCCGGGCTCACATCACAGATACGCAGTATTTT. As protein: CACPPRAHITDTQYF. This chain connects TRBV30 to TRBJ2-3, with D hard to call. The germline V and J ends were trimmed by 6 bases and 2 bases, with 18 bases remaining between them. This CDR3 region has 15 residues. Germline CDR1 GTSNPN, CDR2 SVGIG (reference sequence).

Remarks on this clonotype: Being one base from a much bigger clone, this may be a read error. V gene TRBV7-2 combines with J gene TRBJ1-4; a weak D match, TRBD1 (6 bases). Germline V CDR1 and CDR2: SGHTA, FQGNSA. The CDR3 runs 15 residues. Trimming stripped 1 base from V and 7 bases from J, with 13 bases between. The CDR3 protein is CASSLDWGASEKLFF. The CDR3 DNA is TGTGCCAGCAGCTTAGATTGGGGGGCGAGTGAAAAACTGTTTTTT.

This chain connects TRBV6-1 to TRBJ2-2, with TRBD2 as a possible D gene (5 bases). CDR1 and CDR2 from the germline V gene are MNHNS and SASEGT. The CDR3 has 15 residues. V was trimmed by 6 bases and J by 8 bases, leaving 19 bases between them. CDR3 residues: CASSTLKGIAGELFF. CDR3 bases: TGTGCCAGCAGCACACTCAAAGGGATAGCGGGGGAGCTGTTTTTT.

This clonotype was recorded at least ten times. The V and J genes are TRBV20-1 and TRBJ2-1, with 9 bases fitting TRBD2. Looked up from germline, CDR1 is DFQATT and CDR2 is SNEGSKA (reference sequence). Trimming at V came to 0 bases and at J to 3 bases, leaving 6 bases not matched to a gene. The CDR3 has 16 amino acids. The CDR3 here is CSARDGERGDYNEQFF. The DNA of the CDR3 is TGCAGTGCTAGAGACGGAGAGCGGGGGGACTACAATGAGCAGTTCTTC.

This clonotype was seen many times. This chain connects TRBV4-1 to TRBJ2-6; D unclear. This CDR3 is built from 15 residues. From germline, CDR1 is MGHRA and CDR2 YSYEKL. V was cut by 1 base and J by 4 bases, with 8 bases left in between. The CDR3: CASSQGLSGANVLTF. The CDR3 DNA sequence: TGCGCCAGCAGCCAAGGTTTATCCGGGGCCAACGTCCTGACTTTC.

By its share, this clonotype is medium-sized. The CDR3 region is CASMTSVETQYF. CDR3 nucleotide sequence: TGTGCCAGCATGACAAGCGTTGAGACCCAGTACTTC. This chain links TRBV12-3 or TRBV12-4 with TRBJ2-5; D uncertain. V lost 7 bases and J 5 bases, leaving 11 bases between the germline ends. CDR3 length equals 12 residues.

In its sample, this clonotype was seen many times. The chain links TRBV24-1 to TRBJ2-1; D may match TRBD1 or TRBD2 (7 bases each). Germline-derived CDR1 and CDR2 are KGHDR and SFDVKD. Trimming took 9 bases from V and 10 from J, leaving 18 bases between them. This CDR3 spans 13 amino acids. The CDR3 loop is CATGGYQGGEQFF. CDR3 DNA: TGTGCCACCGGGGGATACCAGGGGGGGGAGCAGTTCTTC.

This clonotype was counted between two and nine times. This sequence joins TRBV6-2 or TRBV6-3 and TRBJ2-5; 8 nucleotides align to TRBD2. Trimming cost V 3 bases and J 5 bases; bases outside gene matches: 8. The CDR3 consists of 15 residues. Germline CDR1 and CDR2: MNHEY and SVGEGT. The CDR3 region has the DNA TGTGCCAGCAGTTATTCAGCGGGAGATGTGGAGACCCAGTACTTC. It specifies CASSYSAGDVETQYF.

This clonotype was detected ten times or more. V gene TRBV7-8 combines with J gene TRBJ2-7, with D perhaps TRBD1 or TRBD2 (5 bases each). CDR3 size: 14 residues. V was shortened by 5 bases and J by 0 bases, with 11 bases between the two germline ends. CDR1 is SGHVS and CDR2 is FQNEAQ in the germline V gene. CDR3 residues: CASSPGRFSYEQYF. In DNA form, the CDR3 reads TGTGCCAGCAGCCCGGGACGGTTCTCCTACGAGCAGTACTTC.

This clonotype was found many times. CDR3 protein: CASSLVRGADTQYF. The CDR3 DNA is TGTGCCAGCAGCTTAGTCAGGGGAGCAGATACGCAGTATTTT. The chain has TRBV7-2 and TRBJ2-3; TRBD1 is a possible D gene (6 bases). Trimming stripped 1 base from V and 4 bases from J, with 9 bases between. Germline V gene lookup returns CDR1 SGHTA and CDR2 FQGNSA. This CDR3 comprises 14 residues.

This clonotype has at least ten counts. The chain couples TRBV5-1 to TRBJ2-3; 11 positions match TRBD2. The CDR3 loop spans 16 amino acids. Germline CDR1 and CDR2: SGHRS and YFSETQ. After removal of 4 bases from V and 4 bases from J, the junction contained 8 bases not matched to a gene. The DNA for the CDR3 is TGCGCCAGCAGCGCCACTAGCGGGGGACCTTCAGATACGCAGTATTTT. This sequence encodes CASSATSGGPSDTQYF.

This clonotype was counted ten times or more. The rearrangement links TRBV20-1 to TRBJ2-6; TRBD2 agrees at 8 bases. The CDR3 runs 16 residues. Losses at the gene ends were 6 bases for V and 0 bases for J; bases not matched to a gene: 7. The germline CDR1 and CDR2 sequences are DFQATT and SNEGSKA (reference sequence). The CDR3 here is CSASGGGSSGANVLTF. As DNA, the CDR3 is TGCAGTGCGTCGGGAGGGGGAAGCTCTGGGGCCAACGTCCTGACTTTC.

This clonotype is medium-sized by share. This CDR3 is CASSLGEIYGYTF. CDR3 DNA: TGTGCCAGCAGCTTAGGGGAAATATATGGCTACACCTTC. This sequence joins TRBV7-9 and TRBJ1-2; D not certain. V lost 1 base and J 5 bases, leaving 8 bases between the germline ends. The CDR3 sequence is 13 residues long. CDR1 and CDR2 (germline): SEHNR, FQNEAQ (reference sequence). The variable domain in full, with the rest retrieved from reference TRBV7-9 and TRBJ1-2, is DTGVSQNPRHKITKRGQNVTFRCDPISEHNRLYWYRQTLGQGPEFLTYFQNEAQLEKSRLLSDRFSAERPKGSFSTLEIQRTEQGDSAMYLCASSLGEIYGYTFGSGTRLTVV.

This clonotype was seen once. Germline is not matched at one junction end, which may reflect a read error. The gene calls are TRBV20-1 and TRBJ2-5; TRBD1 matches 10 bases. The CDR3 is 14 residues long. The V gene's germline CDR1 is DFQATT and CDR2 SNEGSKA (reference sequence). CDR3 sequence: CSARDGTGEETQYF. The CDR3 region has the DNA TGCAGTGCCAGAGATGGGACAGGGGAAGAGACCCAGTACTTC.